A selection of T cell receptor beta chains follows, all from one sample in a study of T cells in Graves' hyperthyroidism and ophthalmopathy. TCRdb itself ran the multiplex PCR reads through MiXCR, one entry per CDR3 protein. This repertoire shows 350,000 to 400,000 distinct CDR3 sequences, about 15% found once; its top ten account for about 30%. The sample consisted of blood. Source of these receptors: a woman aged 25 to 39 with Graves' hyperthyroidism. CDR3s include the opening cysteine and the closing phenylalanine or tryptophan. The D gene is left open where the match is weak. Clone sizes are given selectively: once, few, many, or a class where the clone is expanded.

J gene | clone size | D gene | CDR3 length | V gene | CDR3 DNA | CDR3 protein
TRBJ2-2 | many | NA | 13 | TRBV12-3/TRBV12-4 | TGTGCCAGCAGTTTTCGATACACCGGGGAGCTGTTTTTT | CASSFRYTGELFF
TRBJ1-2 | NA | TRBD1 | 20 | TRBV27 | TGTGCCAGCAGTACTAAGGCCTATGGGACAGGGGGTAATCAGGACTATGGCTACACCTTC | CASSTKAYGTGGNQDYGYTF
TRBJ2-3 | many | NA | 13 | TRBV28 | TGTGCCAGCAGTGGGGACTCCCTTCATACGCAGTATTTT | CASSGDSLHTQYF
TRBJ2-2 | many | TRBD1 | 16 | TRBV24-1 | TGTGCCACCAGTGACCTGGGACAGGGCTCGACCGGGGAGCTGTTTTTT | CATSDLGQGSTGELFF
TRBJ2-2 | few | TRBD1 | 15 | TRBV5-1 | TGCGCCAGCAGCTGGGGACAGGCGAACACCGGGGAGCTGTTTTTT | CASSWGQANTGELFF
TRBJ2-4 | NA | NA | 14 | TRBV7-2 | TGTGCCAGCAGCCCGACCCCCGCCAAAAACATTCAGTACTTC | CASSPTPAKNIQYF
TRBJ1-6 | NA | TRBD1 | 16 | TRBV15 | TGTGCCACCAGCAGGATTCCTCAGGGGGTTAACTCACCCCTCCACTTT | CATSRIPQGVNSPLHF
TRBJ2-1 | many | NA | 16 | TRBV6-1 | TGTGCCAGCAGCATAGGACAGGAGGGGTATGGGAATGAGCAGTTCTTC | CASSIGQEGYGNEQFF
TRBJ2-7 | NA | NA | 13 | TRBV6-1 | TGTGCCAGCAGTACCTTACAGGCGTACGAGCAGTACTTC | CASSTLQAYEQYF
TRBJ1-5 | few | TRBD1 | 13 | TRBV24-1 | TGTGCCACCAGTGACGAGACAGGGGTGCCCCAGCATTTT | CATSDETGVPQHF
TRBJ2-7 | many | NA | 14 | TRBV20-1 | TGCAGTGCGAGACCGGGACTTACGACCTACGAGCAGTACTTC | CSARPGLTTYEQYF
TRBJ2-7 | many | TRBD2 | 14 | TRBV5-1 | TGCGCCAGCAGCTTGGGGGGACTAAGCGACGAGCAGTACTTC | CASSLGGLSDEQYF
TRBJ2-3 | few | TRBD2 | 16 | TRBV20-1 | TGCAGTGCTGACCCCTTCCGAGCGGGAGTGGGAGATACGCAGTATTTT | CSADPFRAGVGDTQYF
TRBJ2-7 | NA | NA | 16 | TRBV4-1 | TGCGCCAGCAGCCAAGATCCCGACAGCCGGTGGGGCGAGCAGTACTTC | CASSQDPDSRWGEQYF
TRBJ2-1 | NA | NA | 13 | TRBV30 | TGTGTCTGGAGTCGGACGGGAAAGAATGAGCAGTTCTTC | CVWSRTGKNEQFF
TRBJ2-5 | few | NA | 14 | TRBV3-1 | TGTGCCAGCAGCCAAGTCGGGAGTGGGGAGACCCAGTACTTC | CASSQVGSGETQYF
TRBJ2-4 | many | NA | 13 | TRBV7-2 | TGTGCCAGCAGCTTCACCTCATGGAACATTCAGTACTTC | CASSFTSWNIQYF
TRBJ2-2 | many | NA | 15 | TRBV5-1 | TGCGCCAGCAGCTTGGTGTCAGGGAGCACCGGGGAGCTGTTTTTT | CASSLVSGSTGELFF
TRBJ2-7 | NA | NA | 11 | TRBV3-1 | TGTGCCAGCAGCCAAGGGGGGTCGCAGTACTTC | CASSQGGSQYF
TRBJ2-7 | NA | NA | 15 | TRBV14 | TGTGCCAGCAGCCCCGACTCAGCGAGATCCTACGAGCAGTACTTC | CASSPDSARSYEQYF
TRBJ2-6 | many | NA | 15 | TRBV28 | TGTGCCAGCAGTTTATTGGGGTCTGGGGCCAACGTCCTGACTTTC | CASSLLGSGANVLTF
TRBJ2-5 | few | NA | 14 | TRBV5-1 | TGCGCCAGCAGCTTGGGACCATCCCAAGAGACCCAGTACTTC | CASSLGPSQETQYF
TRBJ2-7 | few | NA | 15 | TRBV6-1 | TGTGCCAGCACCCCCCGGCAGAGGGCATCCTACGAGCAGTACTTC | CASTPRQRASYEQYF
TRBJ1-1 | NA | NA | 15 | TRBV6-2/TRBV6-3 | TGTGCCAGCAGTTATCTGTCCGTAATCTCACCTGAAGCTTTCTTT | CASSYLSVISPEAFF
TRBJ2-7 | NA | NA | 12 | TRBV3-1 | TGTGCCAGCAGCCAAGGGGCAGCCGGGCAGTACTTC | CASSQGAAGQYF
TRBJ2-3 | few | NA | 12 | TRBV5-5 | TGTGCCAGCAGCTTGCCTCTAGATACGCAGTATTTT | CASSLPLDTQYF
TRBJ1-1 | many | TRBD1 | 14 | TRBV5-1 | TGCGCCAGCAGCTCACACCAGGGGGAATCTGAAGCTTTCTTT | CASSSHQGESEAFF
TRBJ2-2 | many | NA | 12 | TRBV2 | TGTGCCAGCAGTACTTCCCACGGGGAGCTGTTTTTT | CASSTSHGELFF
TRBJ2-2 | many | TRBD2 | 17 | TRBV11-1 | TGTGCCAGCAGCCCCGGGACTAGCGGGAGGCGAGGCGGGGAGCTGTTTTTT | CASSPGTSGRRGGELFF
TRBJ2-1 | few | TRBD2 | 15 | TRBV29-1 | TGCAGCGTGGACCCAGCGGGAGTCCGGAACAATGAGCAGTTCTTC | CSVDPAGVRNNEQFF
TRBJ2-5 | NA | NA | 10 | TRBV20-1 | TGCAGTGCTCATAGGGAGACCCAGTACTTC | CSAHRETQYF
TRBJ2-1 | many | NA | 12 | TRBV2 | TGTGCCAGCGGAAGACTAGACAATGAGCAGTTCTTC | CASGRLDNEQFF
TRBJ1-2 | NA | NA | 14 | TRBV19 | TGTGCCAGTAGTGTGGGCCGTTTTGACTATGGCTACACCTTC | CASSVGRFDYGYTF
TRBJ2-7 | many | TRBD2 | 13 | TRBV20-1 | TGCAGTGCTCCTAGCGGGAGTATGTACGAGCAGTACTTC | CSAPSGSMYEQYF
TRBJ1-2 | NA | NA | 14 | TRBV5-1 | TGCGCCAGCAGTGTGGGTGGGCCCTCTTCTAGCTACACCTTC | CASSVGGPSSSYTF
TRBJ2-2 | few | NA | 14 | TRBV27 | TGTGCCAGCAGTGCCCTCAGGAGTGCCGGGGAGCTGTTTTTT | CASSALRSAGELFF
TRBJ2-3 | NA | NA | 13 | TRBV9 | TGTGCCAGCAGCGGGGGACGGACAGATACGCAGTATTTT | CASSGGRTDTQYF
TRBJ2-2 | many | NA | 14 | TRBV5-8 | TGTGCCAGCAGCCCGACCGTAAAGGTCGGGGAGCTGTTTTTT | CASSPTVKVGELFF
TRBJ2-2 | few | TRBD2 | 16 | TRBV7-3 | TGTGCCAGCACCTTAGGTAGCGGGCGGGACACCGGGGAGCTGTTTTTT | CASTLGSGRDTGELFF
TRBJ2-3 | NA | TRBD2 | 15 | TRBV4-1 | TGCGCCAGCACCCTGCCGGGAGGTGGTACAGATACGCAGTATTTT | CASTLPGGGTDTQYF
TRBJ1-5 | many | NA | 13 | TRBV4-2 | TGTGCCAGCAGCCAAGGCGGAGATCAGCCCCAGCATTTT | CASSQGGDQPQHF
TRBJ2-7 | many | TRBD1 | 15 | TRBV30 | TGTGCCTGGAGTCCCGGGACAGCTTATTCCTACGAGCAGTACTTC | CAWSPGTAYSYEQYF
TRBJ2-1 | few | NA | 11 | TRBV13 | TGTGCCAGCAGCTTATTCCATGAGCAGTTCTTC | CASSLFHEQFF
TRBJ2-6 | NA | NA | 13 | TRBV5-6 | TGTGCCAGCAGCACGTCTGGGGCCAACGTCCTGACTTTC | CASSTSGANVLTF
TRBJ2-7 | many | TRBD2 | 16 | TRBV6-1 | TGTGCCAGCAGTGAAGCTGGGACTAGCGGGAGTTACGAGCAGTACTTC | CASSEAGTSGSYEQYF
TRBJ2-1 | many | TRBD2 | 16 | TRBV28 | TGTGCCAGCAGTACGACTAGCGGGAGTAGCTACAATGAGCAGTTCTTC | CASSTTSGSSYNEQFF
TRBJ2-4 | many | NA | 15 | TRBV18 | TGTGCCAGCTCACCACCTGCCGGGATCGGAAACATTCAGTACTTC | CASSPPAGIGNIQYF
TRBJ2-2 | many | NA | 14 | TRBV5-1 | TGCGCCAGCAGCTTGACTTCGGGGACCGGGGAGCTGTTTTTT | CASSLTSGTGELFF
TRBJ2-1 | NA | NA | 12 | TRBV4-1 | TGCGCCAGCAGCCAACTCCCCCCTGAGCAGTTCTTC | CASSQLPPEQFF
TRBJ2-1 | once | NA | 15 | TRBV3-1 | TGTGCCAGCAGCCAAGAGCCAGGGTATGGCCATGAGCAGTTCTTC | CASSQEPGYGHEQFF
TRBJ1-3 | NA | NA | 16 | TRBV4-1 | TGCGCCAGCAGCCCATACCCCGCAGCGAAGGAAAACACCATATATTTT | CASSPYPAAKENTIYF
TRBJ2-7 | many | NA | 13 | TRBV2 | TGTGCCAGCAGTGAGTTTTCGAGGGGCGAGCAGTACTTC | CASSEFSRGEQYF
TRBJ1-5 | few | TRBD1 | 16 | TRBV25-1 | TGTGCCAGCAGTAACGGACAGGGGGGGAGCAATCAGCCCCAGCATTTT | CASSNGQGGSNQPQHF
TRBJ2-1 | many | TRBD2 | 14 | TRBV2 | TGTGCCAGCAGGGCGACTAGCCTTGGGAATGAGCAGTTCTTC | CASRATSLGNEQFF
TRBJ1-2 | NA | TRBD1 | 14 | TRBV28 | TGTGCCAGCAGGGAAGGACAGGGGCACTATGGCTACACCTTC | CASREGQGHYGYTF
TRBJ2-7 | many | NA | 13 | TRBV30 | TGTGCCTGGAGGGGACTTGCGGCCTACGAGCAGTACTTC | CAWRGLAAYEQYF
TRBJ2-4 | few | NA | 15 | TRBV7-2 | TGTGCCAGCAGCCTGGGACTTTTGGGCAAAAACATTCAGTACTTC | CASSLGLLGKNIQYF
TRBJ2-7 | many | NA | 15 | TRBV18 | TGTGCCAGCTCACCTGCGGTGGGGGCTCGCTACGAGCAGTACTTC | CASSPAVGARYEQYF
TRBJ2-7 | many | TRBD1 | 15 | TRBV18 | TGTGCCAGCTCACCACCGGCCACAGGGGCCTACGAGCAGTACTTC | CASSPPATGAYEQYF